The 20 T cell receptor beta chains in this list originate from one sample, sequenced in a study of blood T cells in healthy people across ages. PCR was performed a second time for about 6 to 12 cycles using a sample-barcoded 5' primer and a J-beta primer mix. Each CDR3 protein is one row after TCRdb ran MiXCR on the 5' RACE reads. In the table there are about 1.4 million distinct CDR3 sequences, around 59% of which are singletons. The sample consisted of blood. The origin of the receptors is a man aged 18 to 30 in good health.

This chain links TRBV27 with TRBJ1-5; perhaps TRBD1 as D (6 bases). V shed 6 bases and J shed 0 bases, with 18 bases lying between them. CDR1 is MNHEY and CDR2 is SMNVEV in the germline V gene (reference sequence). The CDR3 spans 17 residues. The chain's CDR3 is CASRPYWTALSNQPQHF. CDR3 sequence (DNA): TGTGCCAGCAGGCCCTATTGGACAGCTCTTAGCAATCAGCCCCAGCATTTT.

The V gene is TRBV20-1, the J gene TRBJ2-7, with D possibly being TRBD1 or TRBD2 (5 bases each). V lost 7 bases and J 4 bases, leaving 17 bases between the germline ends. The CDR3 totals 13 residues. From germline, CDR1 is DFQATT and CDR2 SNEGSKA (reference sequence). The CDR3 reads CSGRQRGDYEQYF. In DNA form, the CDR3 reads TGCAGTGGCCGACAGAGAGGGGATTACGAGCAGTACTTC.

A few counts support this clonotype. The rearrangement joins TRBV29-1 to TRBJ2-1; TRBD1 is a possible D gene (8 bases). Germline values: CDR1 SQVTM, CDR2 ANQGSEA. V was pared by 6 bases and J by 6 bases, with 18 bases between. The CDR3 length is 14 residues. The CDR3 loop reads CSVEQTGEGNEQFF. DNA of the CDR3: TGCAGCGTAGAGCAGACAGGGGAGGGCAATGAGCAGTTCTTC.

This rearrangement joins TRBV12-3 or TRBV12-4 to TRBJ1-5; TRBD1 agrees at 8 bases. V lost 7 bases, J lost 5 bases, and 7 bases stayed unmatched. CDR3 length: 14 amino acids. The DNA of the CDR3 is TGTGCCAGCACCCCAATGACAGGGGATCAGCCCCAGCATTTT. Translating gives CASTPMTGDQPQHF.

The chain combines TRBV7-2 with TRBJ2-1, with 9 positions matching TRBD1. This CDR3 comprises 15 residues. Looked up from germline, CDR1 is SGHTA and CDR2 is FQGNSA. With V trimmed by 5 bases and J by 2 bases, 4 bases remained unmatched. This chain's CDR3 is CASSRDRDTYNEQFF. The CDR3 nucleotides read TGTGCCAGCAGCCGGGACAGGGACACCTACAATGAGCAGTTCTTC.

The chain combines TRBV29-1 with TRBJ2-1, with TRBD1 matching 7 bases. Germline assignment: CDR1 SQVTM and CDR2 ANQGSEA. The CDR3 runs to 12 residues. Trimming took 6 bases from V and 10 from J; bases not matched to a gene: 9. CDR3 in amino acids: CSVVGTEREQFF. The DNA of the CDR3 is TGCAGCGTAGTCGGGACAGAACGGGAGCAGTTCTTC.

This clonotype was counted a single time. This sequence joins TRBV6-6 and TRBJ2-7, with D perhaps matching TRBD2 (5 bases). The CDR3 extends over 13 amino acids. The germline V gene has CDR1 MNHNY and CDR2 SVGAGI (reference sequence). The V end lost 4 bases, the J end lost 5 bases, and 12 bases lay between the germline ends. Written as DNA, the CDR3 is TGTGCCAGCAGTTCACGGACTGGGGACGAGCAGTACTTC. Its protein is CASSSRTGDEQYF.

The genes are TRBV2 and TRBJ2-3; D is perhaps TRBD2 (6 bases). The germline gives CDR1 SNHLY, CDR2 FYNNEI. The CDR3 has 15 residues. Trimming took 4 bases from V and 1 from J, leaving 12 bases between them. CDR3 coding DNA: TGTGCCAGCAGTGCTTGGCGGGACGGCACAGATACGCAGTATTTT. This translates into CASSAWRDGTDTQYF.

The gene calls are TRBV4-1 and TRBJ1-2; tentatively, D is TRBD1 (5 bases). The CDR3 is 14 amino acids. From germline, CDR1 is MGHRA and CDR2 YSYEKL. Trimming stripped 3 bases from V and 2 bases from J, with 10 bases between. The CDR3 bases are TGCGCCAGCAGCCAGCGTGGGGCGAACTATGGCTACACCTTC. It yields the protein CASSQRGANYGYTF.

This clonotype was seen a single time. This CDR3 reads CASSVSAGFYEQYF. The CDR3 DNA follows: TGTGCCAGCAGTGTTTCGGCAGGGTTCTACGAGCAGTACTTC. The rearrangement uses TRBV27 and TRBJ2-7, with a weak D call TRBD1 (5 bases). Germline loops: CDR1 MNHEY, CDR2 SMNVEV (reference sequence). Trimming removed 5 bases at V and 3 bases at J, with 14 bases between. This CDR3 is built from 14 residues.

The chain combines TRBV20-1 with TRBJ2-7, with D perhaps TRBD2 (5 bases). Trimming removed 3 bases at V and 3 bases at J, with 9 bases between. CDR1 DFQATT and CDR2 SNEGSKA come from the germline V gene (reference sequence). The CDR3 is made up of 12 amino acids. In nucleotides, the CDR3 is TGCAGTGCTAGTGGGGAGCGCTACGAGCAGTACTTC. It encodes CSASGERYEQYF.

A few counts support this clonotype. The genes are TRBV20-1 and TRBJ1-6, with D unclear. This CDR3 has 15 amino acids. The germline gives CDR1 DFQATT, CDR2 SNEGSKA (reference sequence). Deletions cut 4 bases from V and 10 bases from J, with 20 bases between. The CDR3 loop is CSAKPLGVEESPLHF. The CDR3, as DNA: TGCAGTGCTAAACCTCTCGGGGTGGAAGAGTCACCCCTCCACTTT.

CDR3 sequence reads: CASSNRGLPQPNEQFF. CDR3 coding DNA: TGCGCCAGCAGCAATCGGGGACTACCCCAACCCAATGAGCAGTTCTTC. The rearrangement links TRBV4-1 to TRBJ2-1, with 7 bases identical to TRBD2. V gave up 5 bases and J gave up 6 bases; unmatched junction bases: 13. The germline V gene has CDR1 MGHRA and CDR2 YSYEKL. This CDR3 is built from 16 residues.

There are a few counts of this clonotype. The genes are TRBV4-1 and TRBJ2-5; TRBD1 is a possible D gene (8 bases). Germline CDR1 is MGHRA and CDR2 is YSYEKL. With 6 bases removed from V and 4 bases from J, the gap between germline ends came to 18 bases. The CDR3 loop spans 15 amino acids. Written as DNA, the CDR3 is TGCGCCAGCAGAGAAGGACAGGGAGGGACAGAGACCCAGTACTTC. Amino acid sequence: CASREGQGGTETQYF.

CDR3 DNA sequence: TGCGCCAGCTCCCTCACTCTGGGGGGCTACAATGAGCAGTTCTTC. Protein: CASSLTLGGYNEQFF. V gene TRBV4-1 combines with J gene TRBJ2-1, with D perhaps TRBD2 (6 bases). The germline CDR1 and CDR2 sequences are MGHRA and YSYEKL. This CDR3 contains 15 residues. The V and J ends lost 8 bases and 3 bases respectively, with 17 bases between them.

The gene calls are TRBV6-5 and TRBJ2-5; no clear D. Germline-derived CDR1 and CDR2 are MNHEY and SVGAGI. Between the trimmed V and J ends, which lost 5 bases and 11 bases, there was a span of 15 bases. The CDR3 sequence is 12 residues long. The DNA of the CDR3 is TGTGCCAGCAGTGAGATAGGGTATCAGCAGTACTTC. Protein product: CASSEIGYQQYF.

This clonotype was counted a single time. The rearrangement uses TRBV12-3 or TRBV12-4 and TRBJ2-3, with TRBD2 as a possible D gene (5 bases). This CDR3 is 15 amino acids long. V lost 4 bases to trimming and J lost 2 bases, with 13 bases between them. The CDR3 bases are TGTGCCAGCAGTTACGGACTGAGTCACACAGATACGCAGTATTTT. Translated: CASSYGLSHTDTQYF.

The sample holds a few counts of this clonotype. V usage is TRBV4-1 and J usage is TRBJ2-1; D not resolved. Germline CDR1 MGHRA, CDR2 YSYEKL. The CDR3 consists of 14 residues. Trimming shortened V by 0 bases and J by 5 bases, and 8 bases separated the two germline ends. The CDR3 nucleotides read TGCGCCAGCAGCCAAGATGCTTACAACAATGAGCAGTTCTTC. This gives the protein CASSQDAYNNEQFF.

V gene TRBV29-1 combines with J gene TRBJ2-1; 7 positions agree with TRBD1. Germline-derived CDR1 and CDR2 are SQVTM and ANQGSEA. Trimming took 7 bases from V and 9 from J; bases not matched to a gene: 9. The CDR3 runs to 12 residues. The CDR3 protein is CSAPTGRGEQFF. CDR3 nucleotide sequence: TGCAGCGCTCCGACAGGGCGAGGTGAGCAGTTCTTC.

This rearrangement joins TRBV10-3 to TRBJ1-1; 7 positions match TRBD1. V trimming: 11 bases; J trimming: 5 bases; junction bases outside the gene matches: 20. The CDR3 is 16 residues long. CDR1 ENHRY and CDR2 SYGVKD come from the germline V gene. In nucleotides, the CDR3 is TGTGCCGTAAATTCGGACAGGCTTGAGGTGGGGACTGAAGCTTTCTTT. Encoded protein: CAVNSDRLEVGTEAFF.